The subject of this entry is one TCR beta chain. What it binds is not known. This sample stems from a study of T cell repertoires in cytomegalovirus infection. In TCRdb, the reads were re-called with MiXCR into one record per CDR3 protein. The sample carries 700,000 to 850,000 distinct CDR3 sequences, roughly 33% recorded once. CDR1 and CDR2 from the germline V gene are MNHEY and SMNVEV (reference sequence). V was cut by 6 bases and J by 6 bases, with 24 bases left in between. The CDR3 has 17 amino acids. The chain couples TRBV27 to TRBJ2-1, with a possible D match to TRBD1 (6 bases). The clonotype was recovered from a human donor in good health (CMV status not recorded). Some clones in this sample may be carry-over from other donors' samples. Sequencing used cultured CD8+ T cells from PBMCs, obtained from culture after CMV antigen stimulation. CDR3 protein: CASRNPYQGGDLNEQFF. The CDR3 bases are TGTGCCAGCAGGAACCCCTATCAAGGGGGTGACCTCAATGAGCAGTTCTTC.